The 21 T cell receptor beta chains below were found in one sample sequenced in a study of blood T cells in healthy people across ages. The second PCR ran about 6 to 12 cycles with a sample-barcoded 5' primer and J-beta primers. TCRdb analysed the 5' RACE reads with MiXCR anew, one entry per CDR3 protein. The sample gives 600,000 to 1,000,000 distinct CDR3 sequences, around 25% of which show up once; approximately 3.7% is in the top ten. These data also formed part of another study, on T cells of mothers and their children.

The sample taken for sequencing was blood. These receptors came from a boy between 5 and 17 years old in good health.

For this clonotype: The junction differs from germline at one of its ends, possibly a read error. The genes are TRBV6-1 and TRBJ2-7; TRBD2 aligns across 7 bases. There are 12 residues in the CDR3. The germline V gene has CDR1 MNHNS and CDR2 SASEGT. CDR3 bases: TGTGCCAGCAGTTCACATCGGGGAGGGGAGCATTTC. The encoded protein is CASSSHRGGEHF.

V usage is TRBV20-1 and J usage is TRBJ2-3; 8 nucleotides line up with TRBD1. Trimming took 5 bases from V and 6 from J; bases not matched to a gene: 4. In germline, CDR1 is DFQATT, CDR2 SNEGSKA (reference sequence). The CDR3 is 12 amino acids. CDR3 nucleotide sequence: TGCAGTGCTCAACGACAGGGGGATACGCAGTATTTT. It yields the protein CSAQRQGDTQYF.

A few counts support this clonotype. The chain uses TRBV27 and TRBJ1-5; D is ambiguous. The CDR3 extends over 13 amino acids. The V gene's germline CDR1 is MNHEY and CDR2 SMNVEV (reference sequence). The V end lost 5 bases, the J end lost 7 bases, and 12 bases lay between the germline ends. The CDR3 here is CASSLGERQPQHF. Here the CDR3 DNA reads TGTGCCAGCAGTCTAGGAGAAAGGCAGCCCCAGCATTTT.

This clonotype has a handful of counts. The chain links TRBV7-2 to TRBJ1-2, with D perhaps matching TRBD1 (6 bases). The germline CDR1 and CDR2 sequences are SGHTA and FQGNSA. With 1 base removed from V and 5 bases from J, the gap between germline ends came to 14 bases. The CDR3 totals 15 residues. CDR3 loop: CASSLEAGGGYGYTF. In nucleotides, the CDR3 is TGTGCCAGCAGCTTAGAGGCGGGGGGCGGATATGGCTACACCTTC.

The chain employs TRBV12-3 or TRBV12-4 and TRBJ2-7; 8 bases agree with TRBD1. CDR3 length equals 14 residues. V shed 4 bases and J 6 bases; nucleotides not matched to a gene: 8. CDR3 in amino acids: CASSSRTGYPEQYF. The CDR3 nucleotides read TGTGCCAGCAGTTCCCGGACAGGGTACCCCGAGCAGTACTTC.

This clonotype was counted between two and nine times. This chain links TRBV12-3 or TRBV12-4 with TRBJ2-1; D unresolved. The DNA end is more similar to TRBJ2-5, so the J call may be wrong. The CDR3 is 11 amino acids. CDR3 amino acids: CASCKTGTQYF. In nucleotides, the CDR3 is TGTGCCAGCTGTAAAACCGGGACCCAGTACTTC.

J is TRBJ1-3 and V is TRBV3-1; D may be TRBD1 (6 bases). With 2 bases removed from V and 4 bases from J, the gap between germline ends came to 9 bases. Germline V gene sequence: CDR1 LGHDT, CDR2 YNNKEL (reference sequence). This CDR3 contains 14 residues. CDR3 sequence reads: CASSQKGTGNTIYF. The DNA for the CDR3 is TGTGCCAGCAGCCAAAAGGGGACAGGAAACACCATATATTTT.

The chain employs TRBV6-5 and TRBJ2-5, with 8 bases aligning to TRBD2. Gene TRBJ2-7 matches the end of the DNA better, so the J call may be wrong. The germline V gene encodes CDR1 MNHEY and CDR2 SVGAGI. CDR3 length: 15 amino acids. This CDR3 reads CASSKVLAVGYEQYF. CDR3 nucleotides: TGTGCCAGCAGTAAGGTACTAGCGGTCGGCTACGAGCAGTACTTC.

This clonotype was detected once. A read error may account for a junction end that differs from germline. The chain recombines TRBV4-1 with TRBJ1-1, with D perhaps matching TRBD1 (5 bases). The CDR3 extends over 13 amino acids. Germline-derived CDR1 and CDR2 are MGHRA and YSYEKL. CDR3 amino acids: CASSPGLNAEAFF. CDR3 sequence (DNA): TGCGCCAGCAGCCCGGGACTGAACGCTGAAGCTTTCTTT.

This chain connects TRBV25-1 to TRBJ1-4; D ambiguous. Per germline, CDR1 MGHDK and CDR2 SYGVNS. The CDR3 has 14 amino acids. Trimming left V 0 bases short and J 8 bases short, with 10 bases between. Written as DNA, the CDR3 is TGTGCCAGCAGTGAATATATCCGCGAAGAAAAACTGTTTTTT. Translating gives CASSEYIREEKLFF.

The rearrangement uses TRBV6-1 and TRBJ2-7; D might be TRBD1 (5 bases). Trimming cost V 4 bases and J 7 bases, with 11 bases left between them. The CDR3 loop spans 12 amino acids. Germline V lookup: CDR1 MNHNS, CDR2 SASEGT. In DNA, the CDR3 is TGTGCCAGCAGTGGGGGCCGTCGGGAGCAGTACTTC. Its protein is CASSGGRREQYF.

There are a few counts of this clonotype. This chain connects TRBV27 to TRBJ2-2; 10 bases line up with TRBD2. Germline CDR1 and CDR2: MNHEY and SMNVEV (reference sequence). Losses at the gene ends were 3 bases for V and 6 bases for J; bases not matched to a gene: 10. The CDR3 totals 17 residues. The CDR3 DNA reads as TGTGCCAGCAGTTTTCTAGCGGGGGCCATGAGATCCGGGGAGCTGTTTTTT. Translation: CASSFLAGAMRSGELFF.

In its sample, this clonotype was seen a few times. The gene calls are TRBV12-3 or TRBV12-4 and TRBJ1-6; 9 nucleotides agree with TRBD1. The CDR3 runs to 17 residues. Germline trimming cut 5 bases from V and 1 base from J; bases unmatched to any gene: 6. The CDR3 DNA reads TGTGCCAGCAGTCCGTACAGGGGGCGGTCCTATAATTCACCCCTCCACTTT. Residues: CASSPYRGRSYNSPLHF.

This clonotype was seen more than once but under ten times. This rearrangement joins TRBV20-1 to TRBJ2-5; 11 bases align to TRBD2. CDR3 length: 15 residues. V gave up 1 base and J gave up 4 bases; unmatched junction bases: 5. CDR1 and CDR2 from the germline V gene are DFQATT and SNEGSKA (reference sequence). The CDR3: CSARGPGTSGETQYF. The CDR3 nucleotides are TGCAGTGCTAGAGGGCCCGGGACTAGCGGAGAGACCCAGTACTTC.

CDR3 residues: CASSLYYRTPSGVEAFF. The CDR3, as DNA: TGTGCCAGCAGCTTATATTATCGGACACCGAGCGGTGTTGAAGCTTTCTTT. V usage is TRBV11-2 and J usage is TRBJ1-1; tentatively, D is TRBD1 (5 bases). Between the trimmed V and J ends, which lost 2 bases and 7 bases, there was a span of 23 bases. The CDR3 is 17 residues long. Germline values: CDR1 SGHAT, CDR2 FQNNGV.

The gene calls are TRBV5-1 and TRBJ1-2, with TRBD1 matching 9 bases. The CDR3 is 15 residues long. Losses at the gene ends were 4 bases for V and 1 base for J; bases not matched to a gene: 5. Per germline, CDR1 SGHRS and CDR2 YFSETQ. The CDR3 reads CASSGRDRDNYGYTF. DNA for the CDR3: TGCGCCAGCAGCGGCCGGGACAGGGATAACTATGGCTACACCTTC.

The V call is TRBV4-3, the J call TRBJ2-7; D remains unclear. The CDR3 is made up of 14 amino acids. The ends were cut back, 1 base at V and 1 base at J, with 8 bases in the middle. Germline V gene sequence: CDR1 LGHNA, CDR2 YSLEER. The CDR3 spells CASSQVGPSYEQYF. DNA of the CDR3: TGCGCCAGCAGCCAAGTCGGCCCGTCCTACGAGCAGTACTTC.

This clonotype turned up a few times. The chain links TRBV7-2 to TRBJ2-7; D unresolved. V lost 1 base to trimming and J lost 6 bases, with 16 bases between them. Germline-derived CDR1 and CDR2 are SGHTA and FQGNSA. The CDR3 consists of 15 residues. The CDR3, as DNA: TGTGCCAGCAGCTTAGTCGAAGCTCCTTCGGGCGAGCAGTACTTC. Protein: CASSLVEAPSGEQYF.

The chain joins TRBV12-5 to TRBJ1-1; D not certain. CDR3 length equals 17 residues. CDR1 and CDR2 (germline): LGHNT, FRNRAP. With 1 base removed from V and 0 bases from J, the gap between germline ends came to 15 bases. This chain's CDR3 is CASGLAEVRGVNTEAFF. In DNA, the CDR3 is TGTGCTAGTGGTTTGGCCGAAGTGCGGGGAGTGAACACTGAAGCTTTCTTT. Complete variable domain (other parts from reference TRBV12-5 and TRBJ1-1): DARVTQTPRHKVTEMGQEVTMRCQPILGHNTVFWYRQTMMQGLELLAYFRNRAPLDDSGMPKDRFSAEMPDATLATLKIQPSEPRDSAVYFCASGLAEVRGVNTEAFFGQGTRLTVV.

The table lists this clonotype with many counts. The rearrangement joins TRBV7-2 to TRBJ1-6; D remains ambiguous. CDR1 and CDR2 from the germline V gene are SGHTA and FQGNSA. There are 14 residues in the CDR3. Deletions cut 3 bases from V and 3 bases from J, with 6 bases between. The CDR3 here is CASSLGSYNSPLHF. The CDR3 nucleotides are TGTGCCAGCAGCTTGGGTAGCTATAATTCACCCCTCCACTTT.

The chain is built from TRBV6-2 or TRBV6-3 and TRBJ1-5; tentative D call: TRBD1 (6 bases). V was pared by 3 bases and J by 4 bases, with 10 bases between. The CDR3 has 14 amino acids. CDR1 and CDR2 (germline): MNHEY, SVGEGT. CDR3 sequence reads: CASSYWGRNQPQHF. The CDR3 nucleotides read TGTGCCAGCAGTTATTGGGGGCGGAATCAGCCCCAGCATTTT.